A selection of T cell receptor beta chains follows, all from one sample in a study of T cell repertoires in cytomegalovirus infection. TCRdb reprocessed the reads with MiXCR, giving one entry per CDR3 protein. The sample holds fewer than 1,000,000 distinct CDR3 sequences; under 40% are singletons and the top ten take about an eighth. The antigens of these receptors remain unknown. Sample: cultured CD8+ T cells from PBMCs, taken from culture after CMV antigen stimulation. These receptors came from a human donor in good health (CMV status not recorded). Some clones in this sample may be carry-over from other donors' samples. Both conserved end residues are part of each CDR3. A D gene is named only where the DNA matches it firmly. Clone size is shown for a subset of rows, as once, few, many or a class of expanded clone.

CDR3aa,CDR3nt,d_gene,v_gene,abundance,j_gene
CAITDRTFFPKGENTEAFF,TGTGCCATCACCGACAGGACCTTTTTCCCCAAAGGGGAGAACACTGAAGCTTTCTTT,NA,TRBV10-3,few,TRBJ1-1
CASSLSTGSSYNEQFF,TGTGCCAGCAGCTTGTCTACAGGGAGCTCCTACAATGAGCAGTTCTTC,NA,TRBV7-8,many,TRBJ2-1
CASTTSSANVLTF,TGTGCCAGCACCACCAGTTCGGCCAACGTCCTGACTTTC,NA,TRBV12-3/TRBV12-4,few,TRBJ2-6
CASSWGPEQFF,TGTGCCAGCAGTTGGGGACCCGAGCAGTTCTTC,NA,TRBV12-3/TRBV12-4,few,TRBJ2-1
CASWTSGSPFAGELFF,TGTGCCAGTTGGACTAGCGGGAGCCCCTTCGCCGGGGAGCTGTTTTTT,TRBD2,TRBV19,NA,TRBJ2-2
CASSLVQRGPGDTQYF,TGTGCCAGCAGCTTAGTCCAGCGGGGGCCGGGAGATACGCAGTATTTT,TRBD2,TRBV7-9,few,TRBJ2-3
CSVEPGGLTSTDTQYF,TGCAGCGTTGAGCCCGGGGGACTGACTAGCACAGATACGCAGTATTTT,NA,TRBV29-1,NA,TRBJ2-3
CASSLGGVNTEAFF,TGTGCCAGCAGCTTAGGCGGGGTGAACACTGAAGCTTTCTTT,NA,TRBV27,many,TRBJ1-1
CATAPGVSGELFF,TGTGCCACCGCTCCTGGGGTTTCCGGGGAGCTGTTTTTT,NA,TRBV27,many,TRBJ2-2
CASSLNLGTLGETQYF,TGTGCCAGCAGCTTGAATCTCGGGACCCTGGGGGAGACCCAGTACTTC,NA,TRBV9,NA,TRBJ2-5
CASSLEVWGTDTQYF,TGTGCCAGCAGCTTAGAAGTATGGGGCACAGATACGCAGTATTTT,NA,TRBV7-6,NA,TRBJ2-3
CASSFETGARKETQYF,TGTGCCAGCAGTTTTGAGACAGGGGCTCGAAAAGAGACCCAGTACTTC,TRBD1,TRBV12-3/TRBV12-4,NA,TRBJ2-5
CASSPTGTAASPLHF,TGCGCCAGCAGCCCCACAGGGACCGCTGCTTCACCCCTCCACTTT,NA,TRBV4-1,few,TRBJ1-6
CASSHTGDSTDTQYF,TGTGCCAGCAGCCACACAGGGGATAGCACAGATACGCAGTATTTT,TRBD1,TRBV7-9,few,TRBJ2-3
CASSFLPSGQGSPLHF,TGTGCCAGCAGTTTCCTCCCCTCGGGACAGGGATCACCCCTCCACTTT,TRBD1,TRBV6-6,NA,TRBJ1-6
CAINGLADEQFF,TGTGCCATCAATGGACTAGCCGATGAGCAGTTCTTC,TRBD2,TRBV10-3,few,TRBJ2-1
CASSLRFDGYNQPQHF,TGTGCCAGCAGCTTGCGGTTCGACGGGTACAATCAGCCCCAGCATTTT,NA,TRBV5-3,NA,TRBJ1-5
CASSQDQGLGDTQYF,TGTGCCAGCAGCCAAGATCAGGGTCTTGGTGATACGCAGTATTTT,NA,TRBV4-2,NA,TRBJ2-3
CASSFGGGVYNEQFF,TGTGCCAGCAGCTTTGGCGGGGGGGTTTACAATGAGCAGTTCTTC,TRBD2,TRBV7-8,many,TRBJ2-1
CASSHRGFYNEQFF,TGTGCCAGCAGCCACAGGGGATTCTACAATGAGCAGTTCTTC,TRBD1,TRBV13,NA,TRBJ2-1
CASSYTWASGGTDTQYF,TGTGCCAGCAGTTACACGTGGGCTAGCGGGGGCACAGATACGCAGTATTTT,TRBD2,TRBV6-6,few,TRBJ2-3
CASSQESRTEAFF,TGTGCCAGCAGCCAGGAATCAAGAACTGAAGCTTTCTTT,NA,TRBV7-9,few,TRBJ1-1
CASSLKGPETQYF,TGTGCCAGCAGCTTAAAGGGGCCGGAGACCCAGTACTTC,NA,TRBV7-2,many,TRBJ2-5
CATSRGSQAITEAFF,TGTGCCACCAGCAGAGGTAGCCAGGCAATCACTGAAGCTTTCTTT,NA,TRBV15,few,TRBJ1-1
CASSQDDSSTDTQYF,TGCGCCAGCAGCCAAGATGACAGTAGCACAGATACGCAGTATTTT,NA,TRBV4-1,NA,TRBJ2-3
CATSDSGGSTNYGYTF,TGTGCCACCAGTGACTCGGGGGGGTCAACTAACTATGGCTACACCTTC,NA,TRBV24-1,NA,TRBJ1-2
CASSRRTGHTGELFF,TGTGCCAGTAGCAGGAGGACAGGGCACACCGGGGAGCTGTTTTTT,TRBD1,TRBV19,few,TRBJ2-2
CASSLAKGDPGYTF,TGTGCCAGCAGTTTAGCGAAGGGAGACCCAGGCTACACCTTC,NA,TRBV27,NA,TRBJ1-2
CASSGTGGKETQYF,TGTGCCAGCAGTGGGACAGGGGGCAAGGAGACCCAGTACTTC,TRBD1,TRBV6-6,NA,TRBJ2-5
CSVETPRGTGELFF,TGCAGCGTTGAGACGCCGCGGGGCACCGGGGAGCTGTTTTTT,NA,TRBV29-1,NA,TRBJ2-2
CASSYLTGPGTKNNEQFF,TGTGCCAGCAGTTATCTGACTGGCCCCGGGACGAAGAACAATGAGCAGTTCTTC,NA,TRBV6-2/TRBV6-3,many,TRBJ2-1
CASSPRTGAPLHF,TGTGCCAGCAGCCCACGGACAGGGGCACCCCTCCACTTT,TRBD1,TRBV7-6,many,TRBJ1-6
CASSFNLAGNSYEQYF,TGTGCCAGCAGTTTTAACCTAGCGGGGAACTCATACGAGCAGTACTTC,TRBD2,TRBV12-3/TRBV12-4,NA,TRBJ2-7
CASNYIAGASTDTQYF,TGTGCCAGTAACTATATAGCGGGGGCGTCCACAGATACGCAGTATTTT,TRBD2,TRBV19,NA,TRBJ2-3
CASGESFANQPQHF,TGTGCCAGCGGGGAATCGTTTGCCAATCAGCCCCAGCATTTT,NA,TRBV27,NA,TRBJ1-5
CASSLAPGTTAGELFF,TGTGCTAGCAGCTTAGCTCCGGGGACTACAGCCGGGGAGCTGTTTTTT,TRBD2,TRBV7-7,NA,TRBJ2-2
CASSVAPRADTQYF,TGTGCCAGCAGTGTAGCGCCCCGTGCAGATACGCAGTATTTT,NA,TRBV6-1,few,TRBJ2-3
CASCLTGAFQLMGPKYGYTF,TGTGCCAGCTGCTTGACAGGGGCCTTCCAGCTGATGGGCCCAAAATATGGCTACACCTTC,TRBD1,TRBV28,many,TRBJ1-2